Sequencing of this TCR beta chain was carried out in a study of spatial heterogeneity in lung cancer. Every TCR cDNA molecule bore its own unique molecular identifier. TCRdb passed the 5' RACE reads through MiXCR, listing each CDR3 protein once. The sample yields about 36,000 distinct CDR3 sequences, about 7.6% seen once. This clonotype has ten or more counts. Time point noted: blood at routine non-recurrence follow-up after resection. The sequence derives from a male donor with early-stage non-small cell lung cancer. Sequences were derived from PBMCs, sampled at follow-up.

CDR3 protein: CAWSWGTSGNEQFF. In DNA, the CDR3 is TGTGCCTGGAGCTGGGGGACTAGCGGGAATGAGCAGTTCTTC. This rearrangement joins TRBV30 to TRBJ2-1; 12 nucleotides agree with TRBD2. CDR1 is GTSNPN and CDR2 is SVGIG in the germline V gene (reference sequence). This CDR3 region has 14 residues. J lost 7 bases, V lost 3 bases, and 4 bases had no gene match.